The clone carrying this TCR beta chain has more than one count but fewer than ten. The antigen is not known. TCRdb fed the RT-PCR reads into MiXCR, producing one record per CDR3 protein. The sample has over 650,000 distinct CDR3 sequences; roughly 20% are singletons. Trimming at V came to 4 bases and at J to 2 bases, leaving 5 bases not matched to a gene. The CDR3 spans 16 residues. Germline CDR1 is SGHDN and CDR2 is FVKESK. This specimen belongs to a study of response to subunit inactivated influenza vaccine. The study's findings and limits: The study's authors posited that every seasonal influenza vaccination enlists few new T cells.

The receptor comes from a man aged 50-60 years who received an inactivated influenza vaccine. The source material was PBMCs from blood, sampled roughly 5 days after vaccination. V and J are TRBV14 and TRBJ2-1; TRBD2 aligns across 10 bases. The CDR3: CASSRGLAVTYNEQFF. DNA for the CDR3: TGTGCCAGCAGCCGCGGACTAGCGGTTACCTACAATGAGCAGTTCTTC.